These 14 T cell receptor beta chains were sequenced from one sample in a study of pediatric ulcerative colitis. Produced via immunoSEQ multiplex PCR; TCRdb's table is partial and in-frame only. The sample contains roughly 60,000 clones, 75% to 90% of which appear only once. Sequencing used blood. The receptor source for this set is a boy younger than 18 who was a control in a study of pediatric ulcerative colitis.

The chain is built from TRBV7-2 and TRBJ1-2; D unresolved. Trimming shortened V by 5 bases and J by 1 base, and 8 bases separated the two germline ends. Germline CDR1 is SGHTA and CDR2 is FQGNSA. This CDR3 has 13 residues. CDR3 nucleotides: TGTGCCAGCAGCAATCCTAATAACTATGGCTACACCTTC. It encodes CASSNPNNYGYTF.

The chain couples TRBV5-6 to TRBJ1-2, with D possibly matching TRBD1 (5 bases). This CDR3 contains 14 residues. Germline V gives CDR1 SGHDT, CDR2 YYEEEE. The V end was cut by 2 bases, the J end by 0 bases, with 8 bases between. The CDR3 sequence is CASSFGTANYGYTF. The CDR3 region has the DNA TGTGCCAGCAGCTTCGGGACGGCTAACTATGGCTACACCTTC.

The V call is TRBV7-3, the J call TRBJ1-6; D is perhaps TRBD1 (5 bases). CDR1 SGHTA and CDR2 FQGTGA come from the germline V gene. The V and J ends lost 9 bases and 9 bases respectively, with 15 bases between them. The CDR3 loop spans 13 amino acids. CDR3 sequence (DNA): TGTGCCAGTTCAGGGCAGGCGGGTTCACCCCTCCACTTT. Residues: CASSGQAGSPLHF.

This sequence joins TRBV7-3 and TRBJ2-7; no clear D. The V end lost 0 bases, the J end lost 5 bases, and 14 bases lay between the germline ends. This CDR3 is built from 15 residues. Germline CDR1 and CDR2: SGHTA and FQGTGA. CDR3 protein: CASSLTAGPADEQYF. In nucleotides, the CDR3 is TGTGCCAGCAGCTTAACGGCAGGCCCTGCGGACGAGCAGTACTTC.

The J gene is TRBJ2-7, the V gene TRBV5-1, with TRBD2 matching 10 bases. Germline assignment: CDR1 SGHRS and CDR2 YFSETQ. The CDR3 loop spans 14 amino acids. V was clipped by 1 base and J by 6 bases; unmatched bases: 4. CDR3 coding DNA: TGCGCCAGCAGCTTGCTCCTAGCGGGAGTCGAGCAGTACTTC. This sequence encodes CASSLLLAGVEQYF.

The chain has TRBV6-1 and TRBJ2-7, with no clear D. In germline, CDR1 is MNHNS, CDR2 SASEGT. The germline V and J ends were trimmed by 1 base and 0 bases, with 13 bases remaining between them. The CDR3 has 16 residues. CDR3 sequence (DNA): TGTGCCAGCAGTGAAGAGGCACTACCTACCTCCTACGAGCAGTACTTC. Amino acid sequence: CASSEEALPTSYEQYF.

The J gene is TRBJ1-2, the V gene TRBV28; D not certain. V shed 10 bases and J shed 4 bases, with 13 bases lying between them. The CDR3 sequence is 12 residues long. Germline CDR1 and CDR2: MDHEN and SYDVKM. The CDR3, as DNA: TGTGCCATAAGGGAGGGAGGCTATGGCTACACCTTC. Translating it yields CAIREGGYGYTF.

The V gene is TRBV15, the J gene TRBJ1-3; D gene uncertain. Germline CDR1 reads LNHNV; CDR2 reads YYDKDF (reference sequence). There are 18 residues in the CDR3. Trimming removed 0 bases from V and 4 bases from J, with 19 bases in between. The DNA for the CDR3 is TGTGCCACCAGCAGAGACCAGGACTTCCAGGCGATGGGAAACACCATATATTTT. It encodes CATSRDQDFQAMGNTIYF. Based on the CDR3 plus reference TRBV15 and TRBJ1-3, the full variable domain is DAMVIQNPRYQVTQFGKPVTLSCSQTLNHNVMYWYQQKSSQAPKLLFHYYDKDFNNEADTPDNFQSRRPNTSFCFLDIRSPGLGDTAMYLCATSRDQDFQAMGNTIYFGEGSWLTVV.

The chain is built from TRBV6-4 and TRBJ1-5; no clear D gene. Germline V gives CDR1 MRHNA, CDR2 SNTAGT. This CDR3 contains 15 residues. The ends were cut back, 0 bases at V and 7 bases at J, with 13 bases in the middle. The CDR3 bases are TGTGCCAGCAGTGACTCTGCCGAAGGCGGGCAGCCCCAGCATTTT. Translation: CASSDSAEGGQPQHF.

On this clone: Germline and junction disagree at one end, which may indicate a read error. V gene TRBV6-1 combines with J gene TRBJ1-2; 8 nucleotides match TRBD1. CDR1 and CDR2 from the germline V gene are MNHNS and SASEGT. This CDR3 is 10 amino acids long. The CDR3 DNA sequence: TGTGCCAGCAGGGGGGGACAGGTGTCCTTC. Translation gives CASRGGQVSF.

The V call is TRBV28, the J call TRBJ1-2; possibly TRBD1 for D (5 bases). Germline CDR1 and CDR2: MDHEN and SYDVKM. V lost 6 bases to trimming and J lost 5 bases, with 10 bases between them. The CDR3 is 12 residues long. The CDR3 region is CASSRQYYGYTF. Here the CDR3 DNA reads TGTGCCAGCAGCCGACAGTATTATGGCTACACCTTC.

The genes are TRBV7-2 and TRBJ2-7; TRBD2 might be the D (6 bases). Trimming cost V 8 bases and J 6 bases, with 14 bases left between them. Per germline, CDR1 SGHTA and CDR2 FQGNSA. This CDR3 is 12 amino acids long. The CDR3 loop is CASARTGGEQYF. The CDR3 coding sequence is TGTGCCAGCGCCCGAACCGGGGGCGAGCAGTACTTC.

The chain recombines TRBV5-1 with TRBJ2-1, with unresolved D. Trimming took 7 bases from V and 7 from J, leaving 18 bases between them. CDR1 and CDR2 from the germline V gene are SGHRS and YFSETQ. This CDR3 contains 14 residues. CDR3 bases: TGCGCCAGCCGAAGTGTCGTAGGCAGGAATGAGCAGTTCTTC. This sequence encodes CASRSVVGRNEQFF.

As DNA, the CDR3 is TGTGCCAGTATGCCCCAGGGGGGTGAGGGAGAGACCCAGTACTTC. This sequence encodes CASMPQGGEGETQYF. This rearrangement joins TRBV19 to TRBJ2-5, with D possibly matching TRBD1 (7 bases). Trimming pared 7 bases from V and 4 bases from J, leaving 19 bases between. The CDR3 extends over 15 amino acids. Germline lookup yields CDR1 LNHDA and CDR2 SQIVND (reference sequence).